This T cell receptor (beta chain) was recorded in a study of regulatory and conventional T cells in RAG deficiency. CDR3 length: 12 amino acids. The V gene's germline CDR1 is SQVTM and CDR2 ANQGSEA. J was trimmed by 4 bases and V by 3 bases; bases with no gene match: 1. Regulatory T cells were sorted from blood as CD4+ CD25-high CD127-low cells. RAG-deficient patients with SCID, Omenn syndrome, or combined immunodeficiency. Clones were read by immunoSEQ multiplex PCR, and TCRdb kept only the in-frame ones, dropping some. The sample lists hundreds of clones, around 49% occurring once. The genes are TRBV29-1 and TRBJ2-7, with 9 bases identical to TRBD1. Sequencing input: CD4+ Tregs sorted from blood. The clonotype comes from a human donor with RAG deficiency presenting as severe combined immunodeficiency. The CDR3 is CSVEDRGYEQYF. The CDR3 coding sequence is TGCAGCGTTGAGGACAGGGGATACGAGCAGTACTTC.